This passage covers 13 T cell receptor beta chains from one sample sequenced in a study of CD8+ T cells in alopecia areata. The treatment: oral pan-JAK inhibitor, 5-10 mg twice daily. Sequencing relied on a cDNA template that was reverse transcribed from extracted RNA. Clones were sequenced by immunoSEQ multiplex PCR, and TCRdb holds only the in-frame ones, with some missing. The sample has around 190,000 clones; 45% to 75% are singletons. The material was CD4+ T cells sorted from blood, obtained at week 4, from a patient treated with tofacitinib. The receptors were gathered from a human donor with alopecia areata.

The chain recombines TRBV5-1 with TRBJ1-1, with D hard to call. The germline gives CDR1 SGHRS, CDR2 YFSETQ. Deletions cut 4 bases from V and 5 bases from J, with 15 bases between. This CDR3 is 14 amino acids long. CDR3 residues: CASSAGLRVTEAFF. In nucleotides, the CDR3 is TGCGCCAGCAGCGCCGGGCTGCGGGTTACTGAAGCTTTCTTT.

Note on this clone: A read error may account for a junction end that differs from germline. The J gene is TRBJ2-1, the V gene TRBV7-2; D might be TRBD2 (6 bases). Germline CDR1 is SGHTA and CDR2 is FQGNSA. The CDR3 runs 14 residues. CDR3 sequence: CASSLGLTPYQAIF. The DNA for the CDR3 is TGTGCCAGCAGCTTGGGACTGACACCCTACCAGGCGATCTTC.

V gene TRBV19 combines with J gene TRBJ1-5; TRBD1 is a possible D gene (6 bases). The germline V gene encodes CDR1 LNHDA and CDR2 SQIVND (reference sequence). Trimming cost V 3 bases and J 7 bases, with 10 bases left between them. This CDR3 comprises 13 residues. CDR3 nucleotides: TGTGCCAGTAGTATGGACAGCATACAGCCCCAGCATTTT. This gives the protein CASSMDSIQPQHF.

The chain employs TRBV27 and TRBJ1-2; 9 bases map to TRBD1. This CDR3 contains 15 residues. From germline, CDR1 is MNHEY and CDR2 SMNVEV (reference sequence). V dropped 3 bases and J dropped 4; count of bases not matched to a gene: 6. CDR3 nucleotide sequence: TGTGCCAGCAGTTTCCGACAGGGGGATAGCTATGGCTACACCTTC. It specifies CASSFRQGDSYGYTF.

This clone occurred a few times. This chain uses TRBV29-1 with TRBJ1-2; D call uncertain. The V gene lost 1 base and the J gene lost 2 bases, with 11 bases spanning the gap. Per the germline V gene, CDR1 is SQVTM and CDR2 is ANQGSEA. CDR3 size: 14 residues. As DNA, the CDR3 is TGCAGCGTTGAAGTGGGAACAGAGAACTATGGCTACACCTTC. Its translation is CSVEVGTENYGYTF.

This clone was seen repeatedly, ten times or more. This chain joins TRBV4-3 and TRBJ2-2; 11 bases line up with TRBD2. The ends lost 1 base at V and 4 bases at J; junction bases unmatched: 8. CDR1 and CDR2 (germline): LGHNA, YSLEER. This CDR3 is built from 18 residues. CDR3 DNA: TGCGCCAGCAGCCAAGCGTCACTAGCGGGAGTAGGCACCGGGGAGCTGTTTTTT. Protein: CASSQASLAGVGTGELFF.

The chain couples TRBV29-1 to TRBJ2-1; 10 bases line up with TRBD2. The germline CDR1 and CDR2 sequences are SQVTM and ANQGSEA. V shed 3 bases and J 6 bases; nucleotides not matched to a gene: 5. The CDR3 sequence is 14 residues long. CDR3 sequence: CSVDLAGGGNEQFF. The CDR3 DNA is TGCAGCGTTGATTTAGCGGGAGGTGGCAATGAGCAGTTCTTC.

This clone has only a few counts. The chain employs TRBV28 and TRBJ2-2; 8 bases are shared with TRBD2. The germline gives CDR1 MDHEN, CDR2 SYDVKM. The length of the CDR3 is 15 residues. The J segment lost 5 bases and the V segment lost 2 bases, leaving 4 bases of the junction unmatched. The CDR3 spells CASSLSGRGTGELFF. DNA for the CDR3: TGTGCCAGCAGTTTAAGCGGGAGAGGAACCGGGGAGCTGTTTTTT.

The CDR3 DNA sequence: TGTGCCAGCAGTTACATGGTCCAAGAGACCCAGTACTTC. Translating it yields CASSYMVQETQYF. V and J are TRBV6-5 and TRBJ2-5; D unresolved. Looked up from germline, CDR1 is MNHEY and CDR2 is SVGAGI. This CDR3 is built from 13 residues. With 2 bases removed from V and 1 base from J, the gap between germline ends came to 5 bases.

V usage is TRBV5-1 and J usage is TRBJ2-5; TRBD2 is a possible D gene (7 bases). Germline CDR1 is SGHRS and CDR2 is YFSETQ. The V gene lost 0 bases and the J gene lost 3 bases, with 15 bases spanning the gap. The CDR3 contains 16 residues. The CDR3 DNA is TGCGCCAGCAGCTTGGCCGCGGGGGAGGGGGAAGAGACCCAGTACTTC. This codes for CASSLAAGEGEETQYF.

This clone occurred once. The J gene is TRBJ1-2, the V gene TRBV30; 10 bases are shared with TRBD1. CDR3 length: 13 amino acids. The germline gives CDR1 GTSNPN, CDR2 SVGIG (reference sequence). V was pared by 5 bases and J by 8 bases, with 8 bases of the junction left unmatched. DNA for the CDR3: TGTGCCTGGGATGGGGACAGGGGAGAAGGCTACACCTTC. It translates to CAWDGDRGEGYTF.

This clone was picked up a small number of times. The V gene is TRBV29-1, the J gene TRBJ2-3; D not certain. Germline V gives CDR1 SQVTM, CDR2 ANQGSEA. The CDR3 runs to 16 residues. V was shortened by 6 bases and J by 5 bases, with 24 bases between the two germline ends. DNA for the CDR3: TGCAGCGTCGCTACCCCCCGAGCCCTCATTGGAGATACGCAGTATTTT. Translated, it gives CSVATPRALIGDTQYF.

The J gene is TRBJ1-1, the V gene TRBV18; the D is unclear. The length of the CDR3 is 12 residues. The germline V gene has CDR1 KGHSH and CDR2 LQKENI. Deletions cut 3 bases from V and 8 bases from J, with 10 bases between. This chain's CDR3 is CASSPALREAFF. CDR3 nucleotide sequence: TGTGCCAGCTCACCGGCCTTACGAGAAGCTTTCTTT.